The 27 T cell receptor beta chains given below trace back to one sample, sequenced in a study of somatic mutations in cytotoxic T cells in rheumatoid arthritis. Sequenced by immunoSEQ multiplex PCR; TCRdb stores in-frame clones only, minus some. Among over 6,000 clones, approximately 80% were seen once, and the ten largest hold 25% to 30%. The specimen was CD8+ T cells sorted from blood, collected at a follow-up visit. The receptors come from a woman aged 70-85 years with rheumatoid arthritis.

The gene calls are TRBV14 and TRBJ2-7, with D unresolved. Germline V CDR1 and CDR2: SGHDN, FVKESK. V was trimmed by 1 base and J by 6 bases, leaving 10 bases between them. This CDR3 has 13 amino acids. This chain's CDR3 is CASSQARLLEQYF. CDR3 DNA: TGTGCCAGCAGCCAAGCTAGGCTCCTCGAGCAGTACTTC.

This clone appeared a single time. This chain uses TRBV7-8 with TRBJ2-3; possibly TRBD2 for D (5 bases). CDR3 length: 15 residues. V lost 2 bases to trimming and J lost 0 bases, with 9 bases between them. CDR1 is SGHVS, CDR2 FQNEAQ, per germline. The CDR3: CASSLWERSTDTQYF. The CDR3 nucleotides are TGTGCCAGCAGCTTATGGGAGCGGAGCACAGATACGCAGTATTTT.

The chain links TRBV12-5 to TRBJ1-5; D might be TRBD1 (6 bases). This CDR3 has 15 amino acids. Trimming left V 5 bases short and J 5 bases short, with 16 bases between. The germline gives CDR1 LGHNT, CDR2 FRNRAP. CDR3 in amino acids: CASGEQGRQDQPQHF. Here the CDR3 DNA reads TGTGCTAGTGGTGAACAGGGTAGGCAGGATCAGCCCCAGCATTTT.

The gene calls are TRBV5-1 and TRBJ2-7, with a tentative D call TRBD2 (6 bases). V lost 0 bases and J lost 2, with 12 bases in between. CDR3 length: 15 amino acids. Germline values: CDR1 SGHRS, CDR2 YFSETQ. CDR3 nucleotide sequence: TGCGCCAGCAGCTTGGTGGTAGCGGAGACCTACGAGCAGTACTTC. This translates into CASSLVVAETYEQYF.

This chain joins TRBV2 and TRBJ1-1; D is undetermined. Germline CDR1 and CDR2: SNHLY and FYNNEI. The CDR3 is made up of 14 amino acids. Trimming pared 5 bases from V and 1 base from J, leaving 11 bases between. CDR3 loop: CASSPVDTNTEAFF. CDR3 coding DNA: TGTGCCAGCAGTCCCGTCGACACGAACACTGAAGCTTTCTTT.

The J gene is TRBJ2-1, the V gene TRBV14; 14 bases map to TRBD2. The germline gives CDR1 SGHDN, CDR2 FVKESK. The CDR3 is 18 amino acids. After removal of 0 bases from V and 8 bases from J, the junction contained 9 bases not matched to a gene. DNA for the CDR3: TGTGCCAGCAGCCAAGATCGCCGGACTAGCGGGAGGACACATGAGCAGTTCTTC. This codes for CASSQDRRTSGRTHEQFF.

Only one count was recorded for this clone. V and J are TRBV10-2 and TRBJ2-1; a weak D match, TRBD2 (5 bases). Trimming removed 5 bases from V and 8 bases from J, with 7 bases in between. The length of the CDR3 is 11 residues. Per the germline V gene, CDR1 is WSHSY and CDR2 is SAAADI. The CDR3 region is CASSSGYEQFF. The CDR3 DNA is TGCGCCAGCAGTAGCGGTTATGAGCAGTTCTTC.

J is TRBJ2-1 and V is TRBV27; 14 bases are a match to TRBD2. V lost 7 bases, J lost 7 bases, and 6 bases stayed unmatched. This CDR3 region has 15 residues. CDR1 MNHEY and CDR2 SMNVEV come from the germline V gene (reference sequence). In DNA, the CDR3 is TGTGCCAGCACCCGACTAGCGGGAGGGCCTAATGAGCAGTTCTTC. Protein sequence: CASTRLAGGPNEQFF.

This rearrangement joins TRBV14 to TRBJ2-1; D may be TRBD1 (6 bases). The CDR3 contains 14 residues. Germline V gene sequence: CDR1 SGHDN, CDR2 FVKESK. Between the trimmed V and J ends, which lost 4 bases and 8 bases, there was a span of 15 bases. CDR3 in amino acids: CASSRGHSRDEQFF. The DNA for the CDR3 is TGTGCCAGCAGCCGGGGACATAGCAGGGATGAGCAGTTCTTC.

The chain uses TRBV28 and TRBJ1-6, with 11 bases that match TRBD1. The CDR3 contains 17 residues. Looked up from germline, CDR1 is MDHEN and CDR2 is SYDVKM. Losses at the gene ends were 4 bases for V and 8 bases for J; bases not matched to a gene: 10. The CDR3 nucleotides are TGTGCCAGCAGTTCCGTGAGGACAGGGGGCGCGTATTCACCCCTCCACTTT. It is translated as CASSSVRTGGAYSPLHF.

The chain uses TRBV6-1 and TRBJ2-1; D is undetermined. This CDR3 is built from 14 residues. The ends were cut back, 6 bases at V and 1 base at J, with 10 bases in the middle. The germline V gene has CDR1 MNHNS and CDR2 SASEGT. DNA for the CDR3: TGTGCCAGCAGCCCCCTAGGTTCCTACAATGAGCAGTTCTTC. It yields the protein CASSPLGSYNEQFF.

This chain joins TRBV19 and TRBJ1-3; no clear D gene. The V gene's germline CDR1 is LNHDA and CDR2 SQIVND (reference sequence). Trimming left V 5 bases short and J 8 bases short, with 13 bases between. The CDR3 has 13 amino acids. DNA of the CDR3: TGTGCCAGTAGTGGGGAACCTTTGGACACCATATATTTT. Translated: CASSGEPLDTIYF. Filled out from reference TRBV19 and TRBJ1-3, the complete variable domain reads DGGITQSPKYLFRKEGQNVTLSCEQNLNHDAMYWYRQDPGQGLRLIYYSQIVNDFQKGDIAEGYSVSREKKESFPLTVTSAQKNPTAFYLCASSGEPLDTIYFGEGSWLTVV.

This chain uses TRBV2 with TRBJ2-1; D unclear. CDR1 and CDR2 from the germline V gene are SNHLY and FYNNEI. The V end lost 6 bases, the J end lost 6 bases, and 15 bases lay between the germline ends. CDR3 length: 14 residues. CDR3 nucleotides: TGTGCCAGCAGCGGTAACGGACCGCGCAATGAGCAGTTCTTC. This encodes CASSGNGPRNEQFF. Full variable domain (missing parts from reference TRBV2 and TRBJ2-1): EPEVTQTPSHQVTQMGQEVILRCVPISNHLYFYWYRQILGQKVEFLVSFYNNEISEKSEIFDDQFSVERPDGSNFTLKIRSTKLEDSAMYFCASSGNGPRNEQFFGPGTRLTVL.

This chain links TRBV2 with TRBJ1-1, with D hard to call. The germline CDR1 and CDR2 sequences are SNHLY and FYNNEI. The length of the CDR3 is 10 residues. V shed 6 bases and J shed 8 bases, with 7 bases lying between them. CDR3 amino acids: CASRGLEAFF. Here the CDR3 DNA reads TGTGCCAGCAGGGGATTAGAAGCTTTCTTT.

J is TRBJ1-4 and V is TRBV2; D possibly corresponds to TRBD1 (5 bases). Trimming removed 8 bases from V and 3 bases from J, with 10 bases in between. Germline CDR1 SNHLY, CDR2 FYNNEI. There are 13 residues in the CDR3. The CDR3, as DNA: TGTGCCAGCTTCGAGGGGCCTAATGAAAAACTGTTTTTT. This codes for CASFEGPNEKLFF.

CDR3 protein: CASSLGSGTYEQYF. CDR3 nucleotides: TGCGCCAGCAGCCTGGGGAGCGGTACCTACGAGCAGTACTTC. J is TRBJ2-7 and V is TRBV5-1; a possible D gene is TRBD2 (5 bases). The CDR3 spans 14 residues. The germline V and J ends were trimmed by 4 bases and 2 bases, with 13 bases remaining between them. The germline gives CDR1 SGHRS, CDR2 YFSETQ.

V usage is TRBV6-1 and J usage is TRBJ2-1; TRBD1 or TRBD2 may be the D gene (5 bases each). From germline, CDR1 is MNHNS and CDR2 SASEGT. The CDR3 covers 13 residues. The V end was cut by 7 bases, the J end by 10 bases, with 17 bases between. CDR3 in amino acids: CASTGTGTNEQFF. The CDR3 DNA reads TGTGCCAGCACCGGGACGGGGACGAACGAGCAGTTCTTC.

The chain carries TRBV19 and TRBJ2-6; D not certain. Germline values: CDR1 LNHDA, CDR2 SQIVND (reference sequence). The CDR3 is made up of 14 amino acids. V was cut by 4 bases and J by 2 bases, with 6 bases left in between. The CDR3 coding sequence is TGTGCCAGTAGTACCCAGGCTGGGGCCAACGTCCTGACTTTC. This translates into CASSTQAGANVLTF.

The chain recombines TRBV6-6 with TRBJ1-5; D gene ambiguous. CDR1 MNHNY and CDR2 SVGAGI come from the germline V gene (reference sequence). The CDR3 runs to 14 residues. Trimming stripped 10 bases from V and 6 bases from J, with 19 bases between. This CDR3 reads CAINTIGPGQPQHF. CDR3 bases: TGTGCCATTAACACTATCGGGCCGGGTCAGCCCCAGCATTTT.

The chain has TRBV29-1 and TRBJ2-1; 10 positions agree with TRBD2. CDR1 is SQVTM and CDR2 is ANQGSEA in the germline V gene. Germline trimming cut 7 bases from V and 15 bases from J; bases unmatched to any gene: 9. The CDR3 has 11 residues. CDR3 DNA sequence: TGCAGCGCCCCGCTAGCGGGAGTTCCGTTCTTC. This codes for CSAPLAGVPFF.

V is TRBV27 and J is TRBJ2-7, with D possibly TRBD1 on 6 matching bases. This CDR3 contains 15 residues. Per germline, CDR1 MNHEY and CDR2 SMNVEV (reference sequence). Trimming removed 5 bases from V and 2 bases from J, with 16 bases in between. The CDR3 spells CASSPNTQGTYEQYF. The CDR3 bases are TGTGCCAGCAGTCCCAATACGCAGGGGACCTACGAGCAGTACTTC.

The chain employs TRBV7-9 and TRBJ2-2, with 7 nucleotides matching TRBD1. Trimming cost V 4 bases and J 3 bases; bases outside gene matches: 5. The length of the CDR3 is 15 residues. Germline CDR1 and CDR2: SEHNR and FQNEAQ (reference sequence). CDR3 sequence: CASSSRQGHTGELFF. The DNA of the CDR3 is TGTGCCAGCAGCTCGAGACAGGGACACACCGGGGAGCTGTTTTTT.

Here the CDR3 DNA reads TGTGCCAGCAGTGAATTGGGGGCACAGGATGGCTACACCTTC. It specifies CASSELGAQDGYTF. The J gene is TRBJ1-2, the V gene TRBV2, with D perhaps matching TRBD1 (6 bases). The CDR3 contains 14 residues. Germline CDR1 reads SNHLY; CDR2 reads FYNNEI. The V gene lost 2 bases and the J gene lost 6 bases, with 13 bases spanning the gap.

In DNA form, the CDR3 reads TGTGCCAGCAGCCAGGGCACCGGGGAGCTGTTTTTT. Its protein is CASSQGTGELFF. V is TRBV4-2 and J is TRBJ2-2; D gene uncertain. The length of the CDR3 is 12 residues. Germline-derived CDR1 and CDR2 are LGHNA and YNFKEQ. Trimming removed 3 bases at V and 4 bases at J, with 3 bases between.

The V gene is TRBV15, the J gene TRBJ1-2; 8 bases align to TRBD1. V lost 4 bases to trimming and J lost 8 bases; unmatched junction nucleotides: 9. CDR1 and CDR2 from the germline V gene are LNHNV and YYDKDF (reference sequence). CDR3 length: 14 residues. CDR3 amino acids: CATSKGRTGPGYTF. The DNA for the CDR3 is TGTGCCACCAGCAAGGGCCGGACAGGGCCCGGCTACACCTTC.

The gene calls are TRBV28 and TRBJ2-5, with 13 bases matching TRBD2. Germline V gene sequence: CDR1 MDHEN, CDR2 SYDVKM. The CDR3 loop spans 21 amino acids. V lost 2 bases, J lost 2 bases, and 17 bases stayed unmatched. The CDR3 protein is CASSLGSDPGLAGFEQETQYF. CDR3 DNA sequence: TGTGCCAGCAGTTTAGGCAGCGACCCGGGACTAGCGGGGTTTGAGCAAGAGACCCAGTACTTC.

This chain uses TRBV6-1 with TRBJ2-7; 9 nucleotides agree with TRBD1. Germline V gene sequence: CDR1 MNHNS, CDR2 SASEGT. The J segment lost 5 bases and the V segment lost 7 bases, leaving 6 bases of the junction unmatched. This CDR3 region has 13 residues. The CDR3 loop reads CASIGTGLHEQYF. DNA of the CDR3: TGTGCCAGCATCGGGACAGGGCTCCACGAGCAGTACTTC.